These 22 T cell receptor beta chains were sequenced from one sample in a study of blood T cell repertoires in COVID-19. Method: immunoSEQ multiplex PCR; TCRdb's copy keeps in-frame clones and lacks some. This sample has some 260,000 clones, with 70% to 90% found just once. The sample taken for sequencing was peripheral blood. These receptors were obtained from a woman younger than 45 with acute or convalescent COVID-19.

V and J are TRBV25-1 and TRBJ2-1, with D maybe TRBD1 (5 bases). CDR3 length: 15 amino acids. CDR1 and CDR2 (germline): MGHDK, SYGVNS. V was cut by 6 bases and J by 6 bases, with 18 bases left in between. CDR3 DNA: TGTGCCAGCAGCCCTCATGGGGCCATCGTCAATGAGCAGTTCTTC. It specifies CASSPHGAIVNEQFF.

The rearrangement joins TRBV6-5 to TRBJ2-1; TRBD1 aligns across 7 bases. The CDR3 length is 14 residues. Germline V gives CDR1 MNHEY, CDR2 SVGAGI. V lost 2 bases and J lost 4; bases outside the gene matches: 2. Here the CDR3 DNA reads TGTGCCAGCAGTTACATGGGACAGTACAATGAGCAGTTCTTC. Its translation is CASSYMGQYNEQFF.

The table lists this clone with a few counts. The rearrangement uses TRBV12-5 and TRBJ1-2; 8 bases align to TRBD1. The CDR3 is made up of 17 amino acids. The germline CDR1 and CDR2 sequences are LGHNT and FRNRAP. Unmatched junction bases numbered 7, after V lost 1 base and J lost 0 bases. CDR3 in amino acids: CASGLATGTGPNYGYTF. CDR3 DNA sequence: TGTGCTAGTGGTTTGGCGACCGGGACAGGACCTAACTATGGCTACACCTTC.

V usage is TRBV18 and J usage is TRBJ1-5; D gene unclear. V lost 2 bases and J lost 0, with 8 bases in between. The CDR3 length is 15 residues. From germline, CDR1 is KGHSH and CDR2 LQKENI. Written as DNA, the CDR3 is TGTGCCAGCTCACCAGGTCCCTATAGCAATCAGCCCCAGCATTTT. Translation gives CASSPGPYSNQPQHF. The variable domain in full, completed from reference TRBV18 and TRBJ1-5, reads NAGVMQNPRHLVRRRGQEARLRCSPMKGHSHVYWYRQLPEEGLKFMVYLQKENIIDESGMPKERFSAEFPKEGPSILRIQQVVRGDSAAYFCASSPGPYSNQPQHFGDGTRLSIL.

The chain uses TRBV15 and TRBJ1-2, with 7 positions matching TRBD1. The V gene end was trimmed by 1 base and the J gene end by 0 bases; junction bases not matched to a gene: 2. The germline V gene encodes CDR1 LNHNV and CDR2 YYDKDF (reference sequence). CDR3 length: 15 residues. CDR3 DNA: TGTGCCACCAGCAGAGGGGGGACAGCTAACTATGGCTACACCTTC. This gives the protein CATSRGGTANYGYTF.

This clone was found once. The CDR3: CASRRQGSVGAFF. CDR3 DNA sequence: TGTGCCAGCAGAAGACAGGGCTCCGTTGGAGCTTTCTTT. This sequence joins TRBV6-5 and TRBJ1-1; 7 bases are shared with TRBD1. CDR3 size: 13 residues. After removal of 6 bases from V and 10 bases from J, the junction contained 11 bases not matched to a gene. Germline V lookup: CDR1 MNHEY, CDR2 SVGAGI.

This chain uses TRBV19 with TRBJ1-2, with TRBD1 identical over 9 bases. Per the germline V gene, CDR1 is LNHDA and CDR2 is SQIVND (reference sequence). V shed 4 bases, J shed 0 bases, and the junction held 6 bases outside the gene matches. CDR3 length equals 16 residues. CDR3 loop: CASSNRQGGTNYGYTF. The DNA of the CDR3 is TGTGCCAGTAGTAATAGACAGGGGGGAACTAACTATGGCTACACCTTC. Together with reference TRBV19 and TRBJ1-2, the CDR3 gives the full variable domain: DGGITQSPKYLFRKEGQNVTLSCEQNLNHDAMYWYRQDPGQGLRLIYYSQIVNDFQKGDIAEGYSVSREKKESFPLTVTSAQKNPTAFYLCASSNRQGGTNYGYTFGSGTRLTVV.

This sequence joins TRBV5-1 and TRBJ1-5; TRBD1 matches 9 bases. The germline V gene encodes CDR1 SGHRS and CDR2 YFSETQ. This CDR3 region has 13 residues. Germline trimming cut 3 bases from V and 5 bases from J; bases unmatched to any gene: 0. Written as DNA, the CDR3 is TGCGCCAGCAGCTGGGACAGGGATCAGCCCCAGCATTTT. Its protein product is CASSWDRDQPQHF. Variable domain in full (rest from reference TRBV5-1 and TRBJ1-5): KAGVTQTPRYLIKTRGQQVTLSCSPISGHRSVSWYQQTPGQGLQFLFEYFSETQRNKGNFPGRFSGRQFSNSRSEMNVSTLELGDSALYLCASSWDRDQPQHFGDGTRLSIL.

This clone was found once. The CDR3 spells CSVADHRRGYTF. The CDR3 nucleotides read TGCAGCGTTGCCGACCACAGGCGTGGCTACACCTTC. The chain has TRBV29-1 and TRBJ1-2; perhaps TRBD1 as D (5 bases). Trimming cost V 4 bases and J 7 bases, with 13 bases left between them. Germline values: CDR1 SQVTM, CDR2 ANQGSEA. This CDR3 has 12 amino acids.

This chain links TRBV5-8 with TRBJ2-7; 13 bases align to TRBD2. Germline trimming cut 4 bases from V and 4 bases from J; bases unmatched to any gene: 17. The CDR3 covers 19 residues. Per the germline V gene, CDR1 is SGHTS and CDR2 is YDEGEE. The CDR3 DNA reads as TGTGCCAGCAGCCGCCACCGCCCCGCGGGACTAGCGGGAAGGTACGAGCAGTACTTC. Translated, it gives CASSRHRPAGLAGRYEQYF.

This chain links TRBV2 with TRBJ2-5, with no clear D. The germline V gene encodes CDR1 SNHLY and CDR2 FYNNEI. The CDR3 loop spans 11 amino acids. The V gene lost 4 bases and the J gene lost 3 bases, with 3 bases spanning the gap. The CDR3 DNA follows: TGTGCCAGCAGTGTCGAAGAGACCCAGTACTTC. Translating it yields CASSVEETQYF.

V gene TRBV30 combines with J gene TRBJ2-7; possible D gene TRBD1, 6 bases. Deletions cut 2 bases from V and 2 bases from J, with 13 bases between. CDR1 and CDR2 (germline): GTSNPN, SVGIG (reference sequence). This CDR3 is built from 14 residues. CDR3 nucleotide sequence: TGTGCCTGGAGTAAAGGGGGTGTCCCCTACGAGCAGTACTTC. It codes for CAWSKGGVPYEQYF. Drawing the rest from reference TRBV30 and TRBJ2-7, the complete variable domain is SQTIHQWPATLVQPVGSPLSLECTVEGTSNPNLYWYRQAAGRGLQLLFYSVGIGQISSEVPQNLSASRPQDRQFILSSKKLLLSDSGFYLCAWSKGGVPYEQYFGPGTRLTVT.

For the CDR3, the DNA is TGTGCCAGCAGCGAAACTAGCGTTTGGTTCTTC. Translation gives CASSETSVWFF. The chain uses TRBV7-2 and TRBJ2-1; 7 bases agree with TRBD2. From germline, CDR1 is SGHTA and CDR2 FQGNSA. The CDR3 length is 11 residues. V lost 5 bases to trimming and J lost 15 bases; unmatched junction nucleotides: 7.

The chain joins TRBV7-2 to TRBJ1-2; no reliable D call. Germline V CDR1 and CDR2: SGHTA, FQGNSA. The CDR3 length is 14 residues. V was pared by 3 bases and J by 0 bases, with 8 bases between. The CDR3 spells CASSLSGANYGYTF. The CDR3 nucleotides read TGTGCCAGCAGCTTGAGCGGCGCTAACTATGGCTACACCTTC.

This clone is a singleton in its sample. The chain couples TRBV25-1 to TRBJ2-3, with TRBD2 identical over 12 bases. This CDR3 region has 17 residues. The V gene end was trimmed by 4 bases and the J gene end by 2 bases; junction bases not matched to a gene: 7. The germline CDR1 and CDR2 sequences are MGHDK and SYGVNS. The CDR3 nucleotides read TGTGCCAGCAGTGCTATTCTAGCGGGAGGGCCCACAGATACGCAGTATTTT. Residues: CASSAILAGGPTDTQYF.

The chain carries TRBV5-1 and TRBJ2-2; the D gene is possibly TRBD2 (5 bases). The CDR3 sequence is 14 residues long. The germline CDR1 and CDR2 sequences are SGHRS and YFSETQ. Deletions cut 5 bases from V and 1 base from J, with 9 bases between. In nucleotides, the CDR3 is TGCGCCAGCAGAAGGGCGGGGAACACCGGGGAGCTGTTTTTT. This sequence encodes CASRRAGNTGELFF. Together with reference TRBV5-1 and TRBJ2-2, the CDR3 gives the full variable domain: KAGVTQTPRYLIKTRGQQVTLSCSPISGHRSVSWYQQTPGQGLQFLFEYFSETQRNKGNFPGRFSGRQFSNSRSEMNVSTLELGDSALYLCASRRAGNTGELFFGEGSRLTVL.

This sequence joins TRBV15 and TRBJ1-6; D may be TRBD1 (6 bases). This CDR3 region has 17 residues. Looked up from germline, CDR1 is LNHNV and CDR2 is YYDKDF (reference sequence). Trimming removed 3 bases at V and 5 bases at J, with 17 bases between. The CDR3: CATSSLQGRLDNSPLHF. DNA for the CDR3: TGTGCCACCAGCAGTCTACAGGGACGGCTTGATAATTCACCCCTCCACTTT.

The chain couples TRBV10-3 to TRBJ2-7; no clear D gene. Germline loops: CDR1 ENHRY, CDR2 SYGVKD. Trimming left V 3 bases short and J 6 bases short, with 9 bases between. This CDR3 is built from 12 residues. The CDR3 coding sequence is TGTGCCATCAGTGAAACGCCGGGCGAGCAGTACTTC. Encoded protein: CAISETPGEQYF.

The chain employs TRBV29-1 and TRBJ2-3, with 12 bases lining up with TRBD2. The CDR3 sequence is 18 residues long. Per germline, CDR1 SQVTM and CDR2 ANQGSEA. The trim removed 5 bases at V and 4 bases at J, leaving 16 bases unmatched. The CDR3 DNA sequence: TGCAGCGTTTCTTCCCTAGCGGGAGGGCTTTTTGCTGCAGATACGCAGTATTTT. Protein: CSVSSLAGGLFAADTQYF.

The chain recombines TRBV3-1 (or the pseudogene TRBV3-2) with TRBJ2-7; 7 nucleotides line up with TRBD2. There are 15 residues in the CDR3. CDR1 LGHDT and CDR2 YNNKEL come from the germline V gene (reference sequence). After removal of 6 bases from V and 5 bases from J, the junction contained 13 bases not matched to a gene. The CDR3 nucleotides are TGTGCCAGCAGGCGGGGCGGGAGTAATAGGGACGAGCAGTACTTC. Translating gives CASRRGGSNRDEQYF.

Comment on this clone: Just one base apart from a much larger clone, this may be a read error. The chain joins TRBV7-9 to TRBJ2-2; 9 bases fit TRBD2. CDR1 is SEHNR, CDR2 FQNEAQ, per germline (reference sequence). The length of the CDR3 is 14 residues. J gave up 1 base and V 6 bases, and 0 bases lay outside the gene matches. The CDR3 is CASRAGGNTGELFF. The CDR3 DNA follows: TGTGCCAGCAGAGCGGGGGGGAACACCGGGGAGCTGTTTTTT.

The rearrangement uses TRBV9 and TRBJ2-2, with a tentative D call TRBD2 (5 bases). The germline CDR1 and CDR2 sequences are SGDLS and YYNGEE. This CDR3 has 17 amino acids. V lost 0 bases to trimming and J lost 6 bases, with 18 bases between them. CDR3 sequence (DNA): TGTGCCAGCAGCGTAGATCCCAATCTGAGGGTCTCCGGGGAGCTGTTTTTT. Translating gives CASSVDPNLRVSGELFF.